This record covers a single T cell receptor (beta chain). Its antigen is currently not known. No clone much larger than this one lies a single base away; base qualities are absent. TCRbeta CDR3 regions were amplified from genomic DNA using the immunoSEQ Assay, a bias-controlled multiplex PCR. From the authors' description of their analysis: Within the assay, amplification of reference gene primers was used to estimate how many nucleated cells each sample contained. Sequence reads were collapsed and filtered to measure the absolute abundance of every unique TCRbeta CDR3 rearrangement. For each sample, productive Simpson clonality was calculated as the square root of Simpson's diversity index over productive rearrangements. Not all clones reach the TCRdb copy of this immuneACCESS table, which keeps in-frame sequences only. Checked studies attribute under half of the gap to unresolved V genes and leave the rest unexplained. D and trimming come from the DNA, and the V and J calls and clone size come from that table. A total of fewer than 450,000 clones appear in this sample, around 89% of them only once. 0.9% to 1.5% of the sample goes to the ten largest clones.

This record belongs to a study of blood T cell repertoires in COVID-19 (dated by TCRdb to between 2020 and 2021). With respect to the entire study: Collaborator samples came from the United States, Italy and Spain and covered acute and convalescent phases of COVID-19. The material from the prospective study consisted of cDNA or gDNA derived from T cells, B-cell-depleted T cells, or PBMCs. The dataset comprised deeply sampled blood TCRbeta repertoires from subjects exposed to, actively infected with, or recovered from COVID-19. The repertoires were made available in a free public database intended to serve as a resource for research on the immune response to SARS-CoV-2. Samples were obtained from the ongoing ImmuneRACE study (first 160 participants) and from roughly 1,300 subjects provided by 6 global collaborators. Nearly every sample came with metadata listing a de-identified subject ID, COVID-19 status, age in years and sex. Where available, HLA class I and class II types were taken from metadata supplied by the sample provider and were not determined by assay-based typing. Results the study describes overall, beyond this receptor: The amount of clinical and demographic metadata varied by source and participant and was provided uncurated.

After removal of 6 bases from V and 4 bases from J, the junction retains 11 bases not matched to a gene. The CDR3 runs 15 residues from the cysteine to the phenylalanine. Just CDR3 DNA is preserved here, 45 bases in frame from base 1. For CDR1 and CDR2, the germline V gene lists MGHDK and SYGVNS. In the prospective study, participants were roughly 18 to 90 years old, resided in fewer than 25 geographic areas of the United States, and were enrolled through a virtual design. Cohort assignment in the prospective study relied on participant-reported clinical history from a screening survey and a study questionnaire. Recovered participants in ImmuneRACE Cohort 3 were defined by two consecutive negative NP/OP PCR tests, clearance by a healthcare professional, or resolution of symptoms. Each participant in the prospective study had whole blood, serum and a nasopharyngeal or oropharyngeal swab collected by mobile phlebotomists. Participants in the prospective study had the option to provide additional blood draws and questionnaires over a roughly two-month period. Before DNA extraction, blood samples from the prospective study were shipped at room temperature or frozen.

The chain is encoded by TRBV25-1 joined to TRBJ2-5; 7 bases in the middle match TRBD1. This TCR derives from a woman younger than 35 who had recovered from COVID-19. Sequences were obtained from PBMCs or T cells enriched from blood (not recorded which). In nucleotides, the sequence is TGTGCCAGCAGCCGACAGGGTCAACCGGGAGAGACCCAGTACTTC. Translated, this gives CASSRQGQPGETQYF. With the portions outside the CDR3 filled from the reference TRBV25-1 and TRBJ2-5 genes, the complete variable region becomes EADIYQTPRYLVIGTGKKITLECSQTMGHDKMYWYQQDPGMELHLIHYSYGVNSTEKGDLSSESTVSRIRTEHFPLTLESARPSHTSQYLCASSRQGQPGETQYFGPGTRLLVL.